These T cell receptor beta chains were read from a single sample in a study of neurological immune-mediated disorders. TCRdb re-analysed the 5' RACE reads in MiXCR, keeping a single row per CDR3 protein. Of approximately 89,000 distinct CDR3 sequences listed, about 4.3% are singletons. Specimen: PBMCs. The receptors come from a woman aged 55-70 years with multiple sclerosis. Each CDR3 is given with its conserved first and last residue. The D gene is left open where the match is weak. Not every row has a clone size; where given, it reads once, few, many or a size class.

j_call | clone_size | v_call | cdr3_length | d_call | cdr3_aa | cdr3_nt
TRBJ1-3 | many | TRBV12-3/TRBV12-4 | 10 | - | CASRRTVLRF | TGTGCCAGCAGACGGACGGTGCTCCGATTT
TRBJ2-7 | many | TRBV10-3 | 12 | - | CAIRGAGYEQYF | TGTGCCATCCGGGGGGCCGGCTACGAGCAGTACTTC
TRBJ2-5 | many | TRBV12-3/TRBV12-4 | 16 | TRBD2 | CASAIGTSGFRETQYF | TGTGCCAGCGCTATCGGGACTAGCGGGTTTCGGGAGACCCAGTACTTC
TRBJ1-5 | many | TRBV20-1 | 15 | - | CSASWGRYSNQPQHF | TGCAGTGCTAGTTGGGGCCGATATAGCAATCAGCCCCAGCATTTT
TRBJ1-6 | many | TRBV20-1 | 14 | TRBD1 | CSARTGGNNSPLHF | TGCAGTGCTAGGACAGGGGGTAACAATTCACCCCTCCACTTT
TRBJ2-5 | many | TRBV5-1 | 12 | - | CASSFAEETQYF | TGCGCCAGCAGTTTTGCGGAAGAGACCCAGTACTTC
TRBJ2-7 | many | TRBV12-3/TRBV12-4 | 15 | TRBD1 | CASSLGQGAAYEQYF | TGTGCCAGCAGTTTAGGACAGGGGGCCGCCTACGAGCAGTACTTC
TRBJ1-6 | many | TRBV7-6 | 15 | TRBD1 | CASSLGQTRNSPLHF | TGTGCCAGCAGCTTGGGACAGACCCGAAATTCACCCCTCCACTTT
TRBJ2-7 | - | TRBV4-1 | 14 | TRBD1 | CASSQGDRAYEQYF | TGCGCCAGCAGCCAAGGGGACAGGGCCTACGAGCAGTACTTC
TRBJ2-1 | many | TRBV20-1 | 15 | TRBD2 | CSARKSGGRGNEQFF | TGCAGTGCTAGAAAAAGCGGGGGAAGAGGGAATGAGCAGTTCTTC